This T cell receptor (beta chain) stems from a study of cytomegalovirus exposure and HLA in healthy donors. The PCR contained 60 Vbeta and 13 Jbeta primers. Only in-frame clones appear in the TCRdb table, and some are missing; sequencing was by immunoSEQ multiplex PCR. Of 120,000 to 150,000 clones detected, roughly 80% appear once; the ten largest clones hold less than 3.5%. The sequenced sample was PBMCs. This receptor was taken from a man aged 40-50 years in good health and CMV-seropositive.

The CDR3 nucleotides are TGTGCCAGCAGTAGACAGGGGTTATACTACGAGCAGTACTTC. This sequence encodes CASSRQGLYYEQYF. The J gene is TRBJ2-7, the V gene TRBV27, with TRBD1 identical over 8 bases. Germline CDR1 is MNHEY and CDR2 is SMNVEV (reference sequence). The CDR3 has 14 amino acids. V was pared by 5 bases and J by 3 bases, with 6 bases of the junction left unmatched.